One and the same sample provided the 27 T cell receptor beta chains below, sequenced in a study of T cells expressing NK-cell markers. Using the 5' RACE reads, TCRdb records one entry per CDR3 protein without DNA. This sample contains a few hundred thousand distinct CDR3 sequences. Specimen: blood T cells: a sorted CD56 or NKG2C T cell subset, CD4+ or CD8+ T cells, or bulk PBMC T cells (not recorded which). All receptors derive from a young man in good health.

The V call is TRBV20-1, the J call TRBJ2-3; TCRdb designates TRBD2, a call that cannot be tested without DNA. CDR1 DFQATT and CDR2 SNEGSKA come from the germline V gene (reference sequence). The CDR3 consists of 17 residues. The CDR3 here is CSARGWLAGEGTDTQYF.

The chain joins TRBV12-3 or TRBV12-4 to TRBJ2-5; TCRdb gives TRBD1 as the D gene, but with no DNA this cannot be confirmed. The CDR3 has 14 amino acids. The CDR3 reads CASSLLTAQETQYF.

J is TRBJ2-1 and V is TRBV5-6; TCRdb outputs TRBD2, but without DNA this stays unchecked. Germline CDR1 reads SGHDT; CDR2 reads YYEEEE. The CDR3 is 20 amino acids. The CDR3: CASSFFRLGVLAGGVNEQFF.

The V and J genes are TRBV2 and TRBJ1-4; TCRdb gives TRBD1 as the D gene, but with no DNA this cannot be confirmed. CDR3 length equals 15 residues. Germline-derived CDR1 and CDR2 are SNHLY and FYNNEI. CDR3 sequence reads: CASSKSQGTNEKLFF.

V and J are TRBV12-3 or TRBV12-4 and TRBJ1-6. CDR3 length equals 16 residues. CDR3 sequence: CASSSLTPSYNSPLHF.

The chain is built from TRBV4-2 and TRBJ2-7; TCRdb reports TRBD1, a call that lacks DNA to check it against. The CDR3 runs to 15 residues. Germline V gene sequence: CDR1 LGHNA, CDR2 YNFKEQ. This chain's CDR3 is CASSQDWAGGREQYF.

The rearrangement links TRBV10-3 to TRBJ2-5. This CDR3 has 11 residues. Germline lookup yields CDR1 ENHRY and CDR2 SYGVKD. Here the CDR3 reads CAISVKETQYF.

This chain links TRBV11-1 with TRBJ1-1. Germline V gives CDR1 SGHAT, CDR2 FQDESV (reference sequence). The CDR3 runs 12 residues. Here the CDR3 reads CASSFEVGTAFF.

The chain carries TRBV7-7 and TRBJ2-2. This CDR3 comprises 14 residues. Germline-derived CDR1 and CDR2 are SSHAT and FNYEAQ (reference sequence). The CDR3 protein is CASSLARSTGELFF.

This rearrangement joins TRBV29-1 to TRBJ2-5; as DNA is missing, the TRBD1 call by TCRdb cannot be tested. Germline lookup yields CDR1 SQVTM and CDR2 ANQGSEA. There are 14 residues in the CDR3. The CDR3 loop reads CSVGGTGVLETQYF.

The CDR3 loop reads CASSSDRAETQYF. The rearrangement uses TRBV5-1 and TRBJ2-5; TCRdb selects TRBD1, and the lack of DNA leaves this call unchecked. CDR1 and CDR2 (germline): SGHRS, YFSETQ. The CDR3 length is 13 residues.

This chain uses TRBV4-2 with TRBJ2-3; as DNA is missing, the TRBD1 call by TCRdb cannot be tested. Germline CDR1 LGHNA, CDR2 YNFKEQ. There are 20 residues in the CDR3. The CDR3 sequence is CASSPLCLQGRSRPTDTQYF.

The chain couples TRBV6-2 or TRBV6-3 to TRBJ2-7; TCRdb's D gene call, TRBD2, goes unchecked for lack of DNA. Germline V gene data show CDR1 as MNHEY and CDR2 as SVGEGT. This CDR3 has 15 residues. This CDR3 is CASSFGTSGSNEQYF.

CDR3 sequence: CASSPLGRETDTQYF. The rearrangement uses TRBV18 and TRBJ2-3; TCRdb gives TRBD2 as the D gene, but with no DNA this cannot be confirmed. The CDR3 is 15 amino acids. Germline CDR1 and CDR2: KGHSH and LQKENI.

The chain combines TRBV4-2 with TRBJ2-5; TCRdb indicates TRBD2, and absent DNA this call remains unverified. Germline assignment: CDR1 LGHNA and CDR2 YNFKEQ. CDR3 length: 14 residues. The CDR3 spells CASSQGTSGITQYF.

The chain recombines TRBV6-1 with TRBJ2-7; no DNA is available, so the TRBD1 call from TCRdb remains unchecked. Looked up from germline, CDR1 is MNHNS and CDR2 is SASEGT. CDR3 length: 14 amino acids. CDR3 loop: CASSTGGRNYEQYF.

The chain combines TRBV18 with TRBJ2-3; TCRdb outputs TRBD1, but without DNA this stays unchecked. Per the germline V gene, CDR1 is KGHSH and CDR2 is LQKENI. This CDR3 comprises 15 residues. This chain's CDR3 is CASSSATGRTDTQYF.

The gene calls are TRBV20-1 and TRBJ2-3. This CDR3 region has 16 residues. The germline CDR1 and CDR2 sequences are DFQATT and SNEGSKA (reference sequence). CDR3 in amino acids: CSARRSELTSTDTQYF.

The chain employs TRBV28 and TRBJ2-6; TCRdb gives TRBD1 as the D gene, but with no DNA this cannot be confirmed. The CDR3 loop spans 15 amino acids. The germline CDR1 and CDR2 sequences are MDHEN and SYDVKM. The CDR3: CASSGDIAGANVLTF.

This chain connects TRBV7-2 to TRBJ2-7; with no DNA, the TCRdb D assignment of TRBD1 cannot be verified. Germline V gene sequence: CDR1 SGHTA, CDR2 FQGNSA. This CDR3 has 14 amino acids. CDR3 protein: CASSRGQGGHEQYF. Based on the CDR3 plus reference TRBV7-2 and TRBJ2-7, the full variable domain is GAGVSQSPSNKVTEKGKDVELRCDPISGHTALYWYRQSLGQGLEFLIYFQGNSAPDKSGLPSDRFSAERTGGSVSTLTIQRTQQEDSAVYLCASSRGQGGHEQYFGPGTRLTVT.

The gene calls are TRBV7-8 and TRBJ2-1. This CDR3 comprises 16 residues. Looked up from germline, CDR1 is SGHVS and CDR2 is FQNEAQ. The CDR3 is CASSSGYDRSFNEQFF.

This chain connects TRBV19 to TRBJ2-3; TCRdb's D call, TRBD1, is unchecked because there is no DNA. Germline assignment: CDR1 LNHDA and CDR2 SQIVND (reference sequence). There are 15 residues in the CDR3. The CDR3 sequence is CATERRRQGYHTQYF.

This chain uses TRBV7-2 with TRBJ2-7; TCRdb's D call, TRBD2, is unchecked because there is no DNA. The CDR3 covers 15 residues. Looked up from germline, CDR1 is SGHTA and CDR2 is FQGNSA. The CDR3 protein is CASSLAGPELYEQYF.

CDR3 sequence reads: CASSLFDEQFF. This chain joins TRBV5-4 and TRBJ2-1. Germline CDR1 is SGHNT and CDR2 is YYREEE (reference sequence). The CDR3 has 11 residues. The full variable domain, completed using reference TRBV5-4 and TRBJ2-1, is ETGVTQSPTHLIKTRGQQVTLRCSSQSGHNTVSWYQQALGQGPQFIFQYYREEENGRGNFPPRFSGLQFPNYSSELNVNALELDDSALYLCASSLFDEQFFGPGTRLTVL.

The V call is TRBV11-2, the J call TRBJ1-2; TCRdb's assignment of TRBD1 cannot be checked, as there is no DNA. The CDR3 extends over 14 amino acids. CDR1 and CDR2 from the germline V gene are SGHAT and FQNNGV. CDR3: CASSSVTGNYGYTF.

The J gene is TRBJ1-2, the V gene TRBV6-4. The CDR3 runs 12 residues. CDR1 and CDR2 (germline): MRHNA, SNTAGT. CDR3 residues: CASSDRVGGYTF.

The J gene is TRBJ2-1, the V gene TRBV3-1; the TCRdb D gene call, TRBD1, has no DNA to confirm it. The CDR3 is 12 amino acids. Germline V gene data show CDR1 as LGHDT and CDR2 as YNNKEL (reference sequence). CDR3 sequence reads: CASSPGGSEQFF.